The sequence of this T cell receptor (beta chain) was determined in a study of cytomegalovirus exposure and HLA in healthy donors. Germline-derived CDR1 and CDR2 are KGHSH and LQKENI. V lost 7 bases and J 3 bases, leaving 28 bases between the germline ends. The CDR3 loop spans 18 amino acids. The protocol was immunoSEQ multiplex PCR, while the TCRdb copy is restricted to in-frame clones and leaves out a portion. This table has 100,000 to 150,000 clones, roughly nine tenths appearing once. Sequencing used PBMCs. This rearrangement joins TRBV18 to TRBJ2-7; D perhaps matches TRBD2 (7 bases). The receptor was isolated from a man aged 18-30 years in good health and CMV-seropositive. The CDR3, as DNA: TGTGCCAGCTTTCCGTGGGGGGGCGCAACTTTTAGAGTCTACGAGCAGTACTTC. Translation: CASFPWGGATFRVYEQYF.